This T cell receptor beta chain is drawn from a study of cytomegalovirus exposure and HLA in healthy donors. Overall study findings and caveats: It was approximately 150 TCR beta chains that were listed as cytomegalovirus-associated. First-cohort TCR clusters tended to co-occur in the approximately 110 validation repertoires, a later analysis found.

Assay: immunoSEQ multiplex PCR; the TCRdb copy retains only in-frame clones and omits some. The table lists some 100,000 clones, more than 70% of them singletons. Worth noting for this clone: Its antigen is unknown.

The sample taken for sequencing was PBMCs. The sequence was obtained from a man aged 18 to 35 in good health and CMV-seronegative.

The CDR3 region has the DNA TGTGCCAGCAGTGAAGGGGCGGGACAGGGGAGAGAGACCCAGTACTTC. Protein: CASSEGAGQGRETQYF. V usage is TRBV2 and J usage is TRBJ2-5; 10 nucleotides align to TRBD1. This CDR3 contains 16 residues. The V gene end was trimmed by 1 base and the J gene end by 4 bases; junction bases not matched to a gene: 6. Germline V gives CDR1 SNHLY, CDR2 FYNNEI.